This T cell receptor beta chain was identified in a study of vaccination effects on CD4 cells after COVID-19 (dated by TCRdb to the early 2020s). Some background on the complete study: Two doses of either the BNT162b2 or the mRNA-1273 mRNA SARS-CoV-2 vaccine were administered to participants. Cultures from other donors in the study were sequenced with the Oncomine TCR Beta short-read assay on an Illumina iSeq 100. The study compared SARS-CoV-2 spike-specific CD4+ TCR repertoires before and after mRNA vaccination in COVID-19 convalescent patients and infection-naive vaccine recipients. The full study included roughly 11 COVID-19 convalescent patients and a few SARS-CoV-2-naive healthy vaccine recipients.

The germline V gene sets CDR1 to WSHSY and CDR2 to SAAADI. The cysteine opens and the phenylalanine closes a CDR3 of 13 amino acids. Solely the CDR3 DNA is kept, with 39 bases framed from the first base. Cut back by 1 base and 5 bases, the V and J ends lie 8 bases apart. Library construction relied on the immunoSEQ multiplex PCR assay. TCR beta CDR3 sequencing was performed on DNA from the cultured, isolated CD4+ T cells. Per the original workflow: Non-productive TCR sequences were discarded, and reads were trimmed to the CDR3 region, with only CDR3s of 7 or more amino acids retained. Antigen-specific clonotypes were identified with the MANAFEST web app by comparing expansion in peptide wells against reference cultures. For clones to be considered positive, expansion at FDR<0.05 versus reference and all other wells, an odds ratio above 5, and a frequency above 0.1% in two replicate wells were required. Cross-reactive clonotypes were defined as significantly expanded in SARS-CoV-2 spike wells and in at least one common cold coronavirus spike condition. CDR3 similarity was assessed by Levenshtein distance with the stringdist R package, and unrooted trees were built with ape in R 3.6.1. Not all clones reach the TCRdb copy of this immuneACCESS table, which keeps in-frame sequences only. Checked studies attribute under half of the gap to unresolved V genes and leave the rest unexplained. D and trimming were read from the DNA, whereas the V and J calls and clone size are those reported in that table. The sample table shows 65,000 or so clones, and about 72% are seen once. The ten biggest clones cover roughly 2.8% of the sample.

The paper's findings and limits, for the study overall: Limitations of the study were the small number of convalescent patients and the absence of early post-infection timepoints. In healthy vaccine recipients, vaccine-induced clones were almost all SARS-CoV-2 mono-reactive, with only 1 of 255 cross-reactive with common cold coronaviruses. At late post-vaccination timepoints, both infection-induced and vaccine-induced clones showed marked clonal contraction, consistent with waning T cell responses.

In the ViraFEST assay, PBMC were stimulated with viral peptide pools, and antigen-specific CD4+ T cell clonotypes were then identified by expansion using TCR sequencing. After around 10 days of culture, CD4+ T cells were isolated with the EasySep CD4+ T cell isolation kit. Healthy vaccine recipients had no prior SARS-CoV-2 infection, confirmed by negative nucleocapsid antibodies before and after vaccination. Each well held two million PBMC cultured in IMDM containing around 5.1% human AB serum, about 10 IU/ml IL-2 and gentamicin, along with approximately 10 ug/ml peptides. Half of the culture medium was replaced with fresh IL-2-containing medium on days 3 and 7. Unless noted otherwise, every peptide stimulation condition was cultured in triplicate wells. Using Ficoll-Paque Plus gradient centrifugation, PBMC were separated from whole blood and then either used fresh or cryopreserved at -140C. The spike proteins of SARS-CoV-2 and of the common cold coronaviruses HCoV-NL63, HCoV-OC43 and HCoV-229E were spanned by overlapping peptide pools. The QIAamp micro DNA kit was used to extract genomic DNA from the cultured CD4+ T cells.

This clone was observed a few times. What antigen it recognizes has not been identified. No clone much larger than this one lies a single base away; base qualities are absent. The chain couples TRBV10-2 to TRBJ1-2, with TRBD1 as a weak D call on 5 bases. The sequence derives from a human donor who received a COVID-19 vaccine. This material consisted of CD4+ T cells from PBMCs cultured with HCoV-NL63 spike peptides, taken before COVID-19 vaccination. The sample's cell subset or site label is to be understood as: HCoV-NL63 spike overlapping peptide pool stimulation. The nucleotide sequence is TGCGCCAGCAGTGAGTTGGAGGGGTATGGCTACACCTTC. This translates into CASSELEGYGYTF.